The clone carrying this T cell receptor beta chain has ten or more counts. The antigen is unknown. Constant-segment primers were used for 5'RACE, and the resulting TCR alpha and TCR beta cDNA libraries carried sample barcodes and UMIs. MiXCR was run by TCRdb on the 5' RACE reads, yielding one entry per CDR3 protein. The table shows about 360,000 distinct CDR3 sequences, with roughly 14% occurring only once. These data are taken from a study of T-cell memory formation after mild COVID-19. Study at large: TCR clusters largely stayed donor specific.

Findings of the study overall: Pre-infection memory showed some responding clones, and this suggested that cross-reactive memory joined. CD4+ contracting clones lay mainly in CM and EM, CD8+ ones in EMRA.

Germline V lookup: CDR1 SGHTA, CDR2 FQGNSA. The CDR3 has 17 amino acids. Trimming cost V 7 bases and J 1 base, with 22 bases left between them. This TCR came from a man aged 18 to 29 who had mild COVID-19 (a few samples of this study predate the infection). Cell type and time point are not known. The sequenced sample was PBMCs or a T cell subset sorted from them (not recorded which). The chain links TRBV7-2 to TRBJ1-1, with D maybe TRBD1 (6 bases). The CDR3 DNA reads TGTGCCAGCACCGTATTGACAGGACGGGGAAGGAACACTGAAGCTTTCTTT. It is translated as CASTVLTGRGRNTEAFF.